The clone carrying this T cell receptor beta chain was seen a single time. Only in-frame clones appear in the TCRdb table, and some are missing; sequencing was by immunoSEQ multiplex PCR. The profile shows tens of thousands of clones, around 90% of them singletons. The CDR3 extends over 16 amino acids. The V and J ends lost 0 bases and 13 bases respectively, with 27 bases between them. Looked up from germline, CDR1 is GTSNPN and CDR2 is SVGIG (reference sequence). The sample comes from a study of control samples from healthy donors and cancer patients. The material sequenced was PBMCs. This rearrangement joins TRBV30 to TRBJ1-2; D gene ambiguous. The sequence was collected from a man aged 60-69 years with colorectal cancer. In DNA form, the CDR3 reads TGTGCCTGGAGTGTAAGTGGAGGGCATAGGGCGCGAGCTCGCACCTTC. As protein: CAWSVSGGHRARARTF.